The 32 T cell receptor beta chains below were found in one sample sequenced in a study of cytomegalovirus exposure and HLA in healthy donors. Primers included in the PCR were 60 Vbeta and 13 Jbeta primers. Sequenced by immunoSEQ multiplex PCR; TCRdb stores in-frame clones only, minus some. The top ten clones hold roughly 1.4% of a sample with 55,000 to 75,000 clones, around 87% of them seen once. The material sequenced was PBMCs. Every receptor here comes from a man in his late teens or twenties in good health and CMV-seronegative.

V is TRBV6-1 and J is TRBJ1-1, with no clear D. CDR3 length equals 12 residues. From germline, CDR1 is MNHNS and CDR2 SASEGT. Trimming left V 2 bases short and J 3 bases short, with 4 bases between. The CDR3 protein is CASSETDTEAFF. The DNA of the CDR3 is TGTGCCAGCAGTGAAACGGACACTGAAGCTTTCTTT.

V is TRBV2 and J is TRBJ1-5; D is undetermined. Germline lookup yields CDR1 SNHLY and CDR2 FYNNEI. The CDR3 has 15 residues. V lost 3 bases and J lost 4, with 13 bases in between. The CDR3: CASSDNRNLNQPQHF. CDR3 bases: TGTGCCAGCAGTGACAACAGAAATCTTAATCAGCCCCAGCATTTT.

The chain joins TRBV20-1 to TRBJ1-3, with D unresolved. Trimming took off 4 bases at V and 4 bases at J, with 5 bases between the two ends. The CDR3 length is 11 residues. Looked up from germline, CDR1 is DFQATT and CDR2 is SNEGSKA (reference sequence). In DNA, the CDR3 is TGCAGTGCTACGCGGGGAAACACCATATATTTT. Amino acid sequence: CSATRGNTIYF.

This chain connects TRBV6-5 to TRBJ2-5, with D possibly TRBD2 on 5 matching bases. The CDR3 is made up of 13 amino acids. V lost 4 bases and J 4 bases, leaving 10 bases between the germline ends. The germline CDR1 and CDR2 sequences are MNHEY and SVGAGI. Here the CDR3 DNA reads TGTGCCAGCAGTTTTGCAGGAGGAGAGACCCAGTACTTC. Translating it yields CASSFAGGETQYF.

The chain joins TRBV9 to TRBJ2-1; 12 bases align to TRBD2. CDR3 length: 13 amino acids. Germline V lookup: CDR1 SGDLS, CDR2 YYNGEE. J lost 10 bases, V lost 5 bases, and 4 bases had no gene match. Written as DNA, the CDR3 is TGTGCCAGCAGTGCCGGGACTAGCGGGGAGCAGTTCTTC. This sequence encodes CASSAGTSGEQFF.

The CDR3 nucleotides read TGTGCCAGCAGCGTAGGTGCAGGTCAGAACACTGAAGCTTTCTTT. Translating it yields CASSVGAGQNTEAFF. The V and J genes are TRBV9 and TRBJ1-1; D remains ambiguous. The germline gives CDR1 SGDLS, CDR2 YYNGEE. The CDR3 is made up of 15 amino acids. V lost 0 bases and J lost 1, with 10 bases in between.

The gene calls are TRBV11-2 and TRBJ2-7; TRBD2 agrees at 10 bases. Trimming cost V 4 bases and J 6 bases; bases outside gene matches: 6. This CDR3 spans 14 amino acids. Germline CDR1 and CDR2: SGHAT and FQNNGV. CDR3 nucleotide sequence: TGTGCCAGCAGCTCGGAGCGGGGGGGCGTCGAGCAGTACTTC. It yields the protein CASSSERGGVEQYF.

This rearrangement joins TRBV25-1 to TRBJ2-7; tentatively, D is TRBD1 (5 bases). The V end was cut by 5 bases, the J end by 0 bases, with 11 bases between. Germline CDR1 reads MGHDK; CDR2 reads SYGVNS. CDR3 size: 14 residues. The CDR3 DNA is TGTGCCAGCAGTCCCGCTGGGGCCTCCTACGAGCAGTACTTC. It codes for CASSPAGASYEQYF.

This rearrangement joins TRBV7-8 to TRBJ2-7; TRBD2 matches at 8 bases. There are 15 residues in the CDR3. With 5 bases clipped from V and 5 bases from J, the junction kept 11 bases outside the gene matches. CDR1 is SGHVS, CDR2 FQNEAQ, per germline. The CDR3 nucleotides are TGTGCCAGCAGCCGATATGCCGGGACTAGGGACGAGCAGTACTTC. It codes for CASSRYAGTRDEQYF. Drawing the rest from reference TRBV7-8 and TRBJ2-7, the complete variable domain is GAGVSQSPRYKVAKRGQDVALRCDPISGHVSLFWYQQALGQGPEFLTYFQNEAQLDKSGLPSDRFFAERPEGSVSTLKIQRTQQEDSAVYLCASSRYAGTRDEQYFGPGTRLTVT.

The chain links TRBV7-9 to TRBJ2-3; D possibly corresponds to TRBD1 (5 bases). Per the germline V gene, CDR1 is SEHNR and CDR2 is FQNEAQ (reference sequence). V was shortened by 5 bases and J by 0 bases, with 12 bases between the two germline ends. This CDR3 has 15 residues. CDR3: CASSQTASSTDTQYF. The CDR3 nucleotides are TGTGCCAGCAGCCAGACAGCTTCTAGCACAGATACGCAGTATTTT.

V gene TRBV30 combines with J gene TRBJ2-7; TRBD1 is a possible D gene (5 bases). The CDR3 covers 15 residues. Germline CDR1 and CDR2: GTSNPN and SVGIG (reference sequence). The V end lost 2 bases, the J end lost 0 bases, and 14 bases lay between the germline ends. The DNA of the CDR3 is TGTGCCTGGAGTCCCTCGCCAGGGCTCTCCTACGAGCAGTACTTC. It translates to CAWSPSPGLSYEQYF.

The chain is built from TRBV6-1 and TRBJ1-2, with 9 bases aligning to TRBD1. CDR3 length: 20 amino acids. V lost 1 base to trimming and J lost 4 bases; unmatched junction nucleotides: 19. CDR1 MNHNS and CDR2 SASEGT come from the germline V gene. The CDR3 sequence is CASSEGIVGGDREPSYGYTF. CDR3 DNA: TGTGCCAGCAGTGAAGGGATCGTGGGTGGGGACAGGGAGCCGAGCTATGGCTACACCTTC.

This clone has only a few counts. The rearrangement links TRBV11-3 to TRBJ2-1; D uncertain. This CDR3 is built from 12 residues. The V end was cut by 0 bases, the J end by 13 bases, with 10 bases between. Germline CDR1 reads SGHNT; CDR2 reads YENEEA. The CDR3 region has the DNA TGTGCCAGCAGCTTAGACAGTCTCTCCCAGTTCTTC. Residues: CASSLDSLSQFF.

The CDR3 nucleotides are TGTGCCATCACTGAAGTCGGCGGCTTGAACACTGAAGCTTTCTTT. This codes for CAITEVGGLNTEAFF. The gene calls are TRBV10-3 and TRBJ1-1; no clear D. Per the germline V gene, CDR1 is ENHRY and CDR2 is SYGVKD. V was pared by 7 bases and J by 0 bases, with 15 bases between. The CDR3 is 15 residues long.

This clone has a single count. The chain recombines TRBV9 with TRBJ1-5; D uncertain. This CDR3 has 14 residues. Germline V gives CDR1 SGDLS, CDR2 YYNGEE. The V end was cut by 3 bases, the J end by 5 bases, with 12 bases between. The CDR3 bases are TGTGCCAGCAGCGCTGTAGGGAGCCATCAGCCCCAGCATTTT. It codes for CASSAVGSHQPQHF. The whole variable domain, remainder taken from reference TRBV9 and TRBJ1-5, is DSGVTQTPKHLITATGQRVTLRCSPRSGDLSVYWYQQSLDQGLQFLIQYYNGEERAKGNILERFSAQQFPDLHSELNLSSLELGDSALYFCASSAVGSHQPQHFGDGTRLSIL.

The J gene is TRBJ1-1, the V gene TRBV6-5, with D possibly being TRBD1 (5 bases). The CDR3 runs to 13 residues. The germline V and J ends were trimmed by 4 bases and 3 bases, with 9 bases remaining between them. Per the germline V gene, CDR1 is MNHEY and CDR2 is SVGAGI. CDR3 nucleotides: TGTGCCAGCAGTTTAGGGGTAGACACTGAAGCTTTCTTT. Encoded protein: CASSLGVDTEAFF.

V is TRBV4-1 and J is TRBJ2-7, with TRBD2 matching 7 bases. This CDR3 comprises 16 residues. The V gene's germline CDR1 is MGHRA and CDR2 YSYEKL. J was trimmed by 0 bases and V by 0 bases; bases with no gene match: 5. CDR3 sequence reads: CASSQDVSGTSYEQYF. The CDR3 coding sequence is TGCGCCAGCAGCCAAGATGTCAGCGGGACCTCCTACGAGCAGTACTTC.

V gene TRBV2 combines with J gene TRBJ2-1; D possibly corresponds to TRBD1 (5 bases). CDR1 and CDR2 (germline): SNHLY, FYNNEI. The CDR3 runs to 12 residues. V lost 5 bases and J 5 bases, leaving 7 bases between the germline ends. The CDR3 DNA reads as TGTGCCAGCAGTCCAGGGAACAATGAGCAGTTCTTC. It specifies CASSPGNNEQFF.

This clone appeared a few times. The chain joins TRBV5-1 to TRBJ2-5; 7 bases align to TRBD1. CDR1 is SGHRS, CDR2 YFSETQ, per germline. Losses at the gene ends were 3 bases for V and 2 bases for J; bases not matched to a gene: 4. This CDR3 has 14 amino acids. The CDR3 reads CASSSRQGQETQYF. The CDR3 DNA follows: TGCGCCAGCAGCTCGAGACAGGGTCAAGAGACCCAGTACTTC.

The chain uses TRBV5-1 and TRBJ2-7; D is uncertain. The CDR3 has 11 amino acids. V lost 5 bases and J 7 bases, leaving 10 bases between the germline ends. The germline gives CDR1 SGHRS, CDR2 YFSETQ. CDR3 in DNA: TGCGCCAGCAGGATTAAGACAGAGCAGTACTTC. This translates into CASRIKTEQYF.

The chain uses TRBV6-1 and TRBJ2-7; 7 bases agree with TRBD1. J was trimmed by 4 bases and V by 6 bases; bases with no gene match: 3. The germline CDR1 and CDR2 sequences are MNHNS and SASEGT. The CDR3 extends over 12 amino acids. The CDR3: CASRRQGYEQYF. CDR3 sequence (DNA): TGTGCCAGCAGGAGACAGGGTTACGAGCAGTACTTC.

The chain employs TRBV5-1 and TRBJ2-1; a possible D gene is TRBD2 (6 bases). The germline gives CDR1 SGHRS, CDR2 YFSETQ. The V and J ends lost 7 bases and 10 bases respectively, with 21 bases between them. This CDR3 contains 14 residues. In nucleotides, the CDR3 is TGCGCCAGCGCAACCGGCGGACTATTGAACGAGCAGTTCTTC. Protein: CASATGGLLNEQFF.

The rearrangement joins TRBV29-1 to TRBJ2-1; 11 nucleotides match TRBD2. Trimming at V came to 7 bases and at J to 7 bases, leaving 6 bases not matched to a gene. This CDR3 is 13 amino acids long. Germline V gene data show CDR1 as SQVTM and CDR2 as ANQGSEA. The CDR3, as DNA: TGCAGCGCGGGACTAGCGGTAGAGAATGAGCAGTTCTTC. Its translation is CSAGLAVENEQFF.

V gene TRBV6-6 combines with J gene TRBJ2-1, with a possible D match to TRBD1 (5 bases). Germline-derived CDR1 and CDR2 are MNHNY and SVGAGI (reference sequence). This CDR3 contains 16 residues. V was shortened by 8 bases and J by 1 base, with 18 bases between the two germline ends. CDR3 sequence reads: CASLSSDSWSYNEQFF. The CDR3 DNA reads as TGTGCCAGCCTCAGCTCCGACAGTTGGTCCTACAATGAGCAGTTCTTC.

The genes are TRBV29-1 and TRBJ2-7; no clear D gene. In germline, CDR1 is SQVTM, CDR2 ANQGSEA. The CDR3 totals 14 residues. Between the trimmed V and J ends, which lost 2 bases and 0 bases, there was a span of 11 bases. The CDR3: CSVEPTPDSYEQYF. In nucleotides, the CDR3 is TGCAGCGTTGAACCGACTCCAGACTCCTACGAGCAGTACTTC.

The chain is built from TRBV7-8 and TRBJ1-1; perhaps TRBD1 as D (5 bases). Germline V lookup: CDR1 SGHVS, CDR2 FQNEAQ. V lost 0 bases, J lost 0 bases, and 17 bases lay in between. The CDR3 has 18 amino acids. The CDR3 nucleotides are TGTGCCAGCAGCTTAGCGGGGGGACGGGCCACCATGAACACTGAAGCTTTCTTT. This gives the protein CASSLAGGRATMNTEAFF.

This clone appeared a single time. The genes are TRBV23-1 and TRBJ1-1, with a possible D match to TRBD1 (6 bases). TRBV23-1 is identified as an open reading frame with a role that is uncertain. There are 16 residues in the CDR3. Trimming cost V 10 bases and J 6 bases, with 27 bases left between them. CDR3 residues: CATAHGGVGPGAEAFF. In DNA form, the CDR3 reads TGCGCCACCGCCCATGGGGGTGTCGGGCCAGGGGCTGAAGCTTTCTTT.

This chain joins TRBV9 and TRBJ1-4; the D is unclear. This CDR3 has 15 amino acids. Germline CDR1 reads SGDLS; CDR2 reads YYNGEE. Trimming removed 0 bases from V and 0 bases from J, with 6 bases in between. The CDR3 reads CASSVGSATNEKLFF. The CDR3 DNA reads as TGTGCCAGCAGCGTAGGTTCTGCAACTAATGAAAAACTGTTTTTT.

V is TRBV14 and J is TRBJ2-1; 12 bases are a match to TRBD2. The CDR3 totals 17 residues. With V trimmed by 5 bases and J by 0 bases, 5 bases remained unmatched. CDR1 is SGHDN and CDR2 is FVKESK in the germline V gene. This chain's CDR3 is CASSGLAGYSSYNEQFF. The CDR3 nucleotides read TGTGCCAGCAGCGGACTAGCGGGGTATAGCTCCTACAATGAGCAGTTCTTC.

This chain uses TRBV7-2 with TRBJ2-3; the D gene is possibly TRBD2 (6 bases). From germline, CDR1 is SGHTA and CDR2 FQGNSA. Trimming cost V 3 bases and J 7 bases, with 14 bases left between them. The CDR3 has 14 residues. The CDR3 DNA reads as TGTGCCAGCAGCTTCGGACCGGGACTCAATACGCAGTATTTT. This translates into CASSFGPGLNTQYF.

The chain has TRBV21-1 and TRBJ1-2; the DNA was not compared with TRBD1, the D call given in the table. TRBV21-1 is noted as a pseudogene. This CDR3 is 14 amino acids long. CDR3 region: CASSKGQGSSGYTF. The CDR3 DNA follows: TGTGCCAGCAGCAAGGGACAGGGGAGTTCTGGCTACACCTTC.

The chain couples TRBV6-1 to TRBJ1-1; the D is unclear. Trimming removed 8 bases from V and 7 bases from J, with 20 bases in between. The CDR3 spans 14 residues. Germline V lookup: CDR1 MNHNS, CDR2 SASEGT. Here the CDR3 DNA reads TGTGCCAGCCGACCCCTGGGCAGGCCCGTTGAAGCTTTCTTT. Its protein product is CASRPLGRPVEAFF.